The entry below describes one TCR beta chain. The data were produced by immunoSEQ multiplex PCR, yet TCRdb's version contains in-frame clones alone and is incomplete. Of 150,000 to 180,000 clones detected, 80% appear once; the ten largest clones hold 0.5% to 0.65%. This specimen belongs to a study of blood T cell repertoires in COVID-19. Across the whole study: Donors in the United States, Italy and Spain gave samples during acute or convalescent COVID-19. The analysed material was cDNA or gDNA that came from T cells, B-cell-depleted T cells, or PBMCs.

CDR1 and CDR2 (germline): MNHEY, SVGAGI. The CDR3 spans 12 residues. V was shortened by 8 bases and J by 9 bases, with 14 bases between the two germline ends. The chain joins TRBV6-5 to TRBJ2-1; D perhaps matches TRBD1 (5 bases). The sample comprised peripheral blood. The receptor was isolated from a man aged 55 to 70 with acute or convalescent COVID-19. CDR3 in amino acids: CASSGITIEQFF. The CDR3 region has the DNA TGTGCCAGCTCAGGGATTACCATTGAGCAGTTCTTC.